This T cell receptor beta chain originates from a study of shared clonotypes between healthy human individuals. This clone showed up just once. Trimming took 0 bases from V and 6 from J; bases not matched to a gene: 7. Germline V gene data show CDR1 as SGHRS and CDR2 as YFSETQ. CDR3 length: 16 residues. Using immunoSEQ multiplex PCR, the repertoire was profiled, and TCRdb retains in-frame clones only, with some absent. The sample lists more than 2 million clones, around 95% occurring once. The rearrangement links TRBV5-1 to TRBJ2-2; 8 bases line up with TRBD2. The source material was naive CD4+ T cells sorted from blood. As to subset: CD45RA+ positively selected. This receptor was identified in a man younger than 35 in good health. The CDR3 is CASSLVAGSGAGELFF. The CDR3 bases are TGCGCCAGCAGCTTGGTAGCGGGGTCGGGTGCCGGGGAGCTGTTTTTT.